This TCR beta chain was sequenced for a study of graft-versus-host responses after intestinal transplantation. Study information: Recipients had multivisceral, liver-intestinal, or isolated intestinal transplants. Once they had received anti-thymocyte globulin induction, all recipients took tacrolimus and steroids for about three years.

Findings and caveats of the study: GvH clones were identified in recipient marrow, with some first appearing in ileum or blood.

On this clone: Its target is unknown.

Measured with immunoSEQ multiplex PCR; TCRdb has only the in-frame clones, and not every one. The table includes about 27,000 clones, about 80% detected once. The CDR3 is 15 residues long. From germline, CDR1 is SGDLS and CDR2 YYNGEE. The J segment lost 5 bases and the V segment lost 0 bases, leaving 3 bases of the junction unmatched. This TCR was sampled from a human donor who received an intestinal transplant. This sequence joins TRBV9 and TRBJ2-2; the match to TRBD2 covers 8 bases. The starting material was unstimulated CD4+ T cells sorted from spleen or lymph node cells, obtained before intestinal transplant. CDR3 in amino acids: CASSVDGRGTGELFF. In DNA form, the CDR3 reads TGTGCCAGCAGCGTAGACGGGAGGGGGACCGGGGAGCTGTTTTTT.